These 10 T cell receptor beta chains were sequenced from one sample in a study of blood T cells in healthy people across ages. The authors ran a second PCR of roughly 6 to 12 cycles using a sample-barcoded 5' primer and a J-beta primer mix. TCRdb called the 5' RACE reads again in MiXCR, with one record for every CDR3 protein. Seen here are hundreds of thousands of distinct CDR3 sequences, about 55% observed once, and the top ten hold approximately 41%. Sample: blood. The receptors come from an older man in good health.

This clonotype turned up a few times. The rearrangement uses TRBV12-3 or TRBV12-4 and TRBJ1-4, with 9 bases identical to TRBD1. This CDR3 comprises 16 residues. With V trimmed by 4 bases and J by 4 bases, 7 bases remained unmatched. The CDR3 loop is CASSSGQGRGNEKLFF. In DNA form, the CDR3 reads TGTGCCAGCAGTTCGGGACAGGGAAGGGGTAATGAAAAACTGTTTTTT.

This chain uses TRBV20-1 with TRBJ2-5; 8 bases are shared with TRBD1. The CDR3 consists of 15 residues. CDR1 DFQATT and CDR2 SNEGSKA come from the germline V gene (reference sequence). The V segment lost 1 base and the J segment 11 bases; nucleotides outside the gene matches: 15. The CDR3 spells CSARVTGQGINEQYF. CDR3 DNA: TGCAGTGCTAGAGTTACCGGACAGGGAATAAATGAGCAGTACTTC.

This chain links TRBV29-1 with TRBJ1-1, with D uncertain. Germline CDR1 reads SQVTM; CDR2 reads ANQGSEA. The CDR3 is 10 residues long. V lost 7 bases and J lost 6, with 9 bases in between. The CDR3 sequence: CSGASAEAFF. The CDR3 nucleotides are TGCAGCGGGGCGAGCGCTGAAGCTTTCTTT.

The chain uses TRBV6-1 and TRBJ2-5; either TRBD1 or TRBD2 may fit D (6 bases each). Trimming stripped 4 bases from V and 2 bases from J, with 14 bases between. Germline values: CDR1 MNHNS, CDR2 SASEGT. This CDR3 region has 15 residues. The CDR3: CASSGGGRWQETQYF. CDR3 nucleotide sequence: TGTGCCAGCAGTGGTGGGGGGCGCTGGCAAGAGACCCAGTACTTC.

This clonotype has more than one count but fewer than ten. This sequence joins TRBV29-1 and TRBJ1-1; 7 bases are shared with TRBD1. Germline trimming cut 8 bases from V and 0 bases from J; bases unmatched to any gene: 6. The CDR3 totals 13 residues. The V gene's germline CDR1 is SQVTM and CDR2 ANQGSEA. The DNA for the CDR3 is TGCAGCCCCACCGGGACAGTGAACACTGAAGCTTTCTTT. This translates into CSPTGTVNTEAFF.

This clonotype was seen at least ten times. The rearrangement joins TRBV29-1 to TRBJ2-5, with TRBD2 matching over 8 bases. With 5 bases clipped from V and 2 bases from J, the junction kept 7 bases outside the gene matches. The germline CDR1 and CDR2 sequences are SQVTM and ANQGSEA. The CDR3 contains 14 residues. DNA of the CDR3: TGCAGCGTTAACCCAGCGGGAGTTCAAGAGACCCAGTACTTC. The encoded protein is CSVNPAGVQETQYF. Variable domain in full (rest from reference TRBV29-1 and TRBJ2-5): SAVISQKPSRDICQRGTSLTIQCQVDSQVTMMFWYRQQPGQSLTLIATANQGSEATYESGFVIDKFPISRPNLTFSTLTVSNMSPEDSSIYLCSVNPAGVQETQYFGPGTRLLVL.

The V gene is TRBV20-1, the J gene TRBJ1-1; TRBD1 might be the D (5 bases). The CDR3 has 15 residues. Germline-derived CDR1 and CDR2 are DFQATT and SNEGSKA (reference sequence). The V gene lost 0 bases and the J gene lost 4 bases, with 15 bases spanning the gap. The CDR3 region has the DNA TGCAGTGCTAGAGATCTCGGCAGGGCGGGCACTGAAGCTTTCTTT. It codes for CSARDLGRAGTEAFF.

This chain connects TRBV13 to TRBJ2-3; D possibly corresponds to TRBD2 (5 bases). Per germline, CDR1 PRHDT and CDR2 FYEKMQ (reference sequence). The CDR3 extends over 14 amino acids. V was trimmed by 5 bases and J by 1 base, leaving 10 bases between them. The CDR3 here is CASSARGGTDTQYF. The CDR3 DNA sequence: TGTGCCAGCAGCGCCCGGGGAGGCACAGATACGCAGTATTTT. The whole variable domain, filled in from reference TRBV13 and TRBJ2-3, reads AAGVIQSPRHLIKEKRETATLKCYPIPRHDTVYWYQQGPGQDPQFLISFYEKMQSDKGSIPDRFSAQQFSDYHSELNMSSLELGDSALYFCASSARGGTDTQYFGPGTRLTVL.

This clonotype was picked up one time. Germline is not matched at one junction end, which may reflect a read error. CDR3 sequence (DNA): TGTGTCAGCAACCTCAACTACGAGCAGTACTTC. Residues: CVSNLNYEQYF. The chain combines TRBV2 with TRBJ2-7; D gene unclear. There are 11 residues in the CDR3. Germline loops: CDR1 SNHLY, CDR2 FYNNEI.

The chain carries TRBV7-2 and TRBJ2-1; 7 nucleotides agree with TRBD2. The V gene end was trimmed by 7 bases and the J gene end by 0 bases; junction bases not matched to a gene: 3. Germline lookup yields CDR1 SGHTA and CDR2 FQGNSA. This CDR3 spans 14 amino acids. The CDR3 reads CASKRTSSYNEQFF. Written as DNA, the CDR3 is TGTGCCAGCAAGAGGACTAGCTCCTACAATGAGCAGTTCTTC.